Below are 14 T cell receptor beta chains sequenced from a single sample in a study of Ad26.COV2.S vaccination and SARS-CoV-2 variants (dated by TCRdb to the early 2020s). The protocol used for the library was the immunoSEQ multiplex PCR assay. TCRdb provides this immuneACCESS table in a form limited to in-frame rearrangements. Some clones are lacking; in checked studies, under half of them reflect an unresolved V gene, and why the rest are absent is not known. The sample data list about 350,000 clones, and 88% of these were observed just once. 6.4% of the sample is taken by the ten largest. Taken with the paper, the label for treatment or condition translates to: around 19 received Ad26.COV2.S at low or high dose, single or two shots; 5 received placebo; per-sample allocation not given. For vaccine and placebo recipients, repertoires were sequenced using samples collected on day 63 after the first injection.

Source: peripheral blood, taken in a trial of Ad26.COV2.S vaccine versus placebo. The receptors originated from a person between 18 and 59 years old who received the Ad26.COV2.S COVID-19 vaccine or a placebo.

The V gene is TRBV7-2, the J gene TRBJ2-7, with D perhaps TRBD2 (6 bases). The CDR3 runs 15 residues. Trimming cost V 5 bases and J 0 bases, with 14 bases left between them. CDR1 is SGHTA and CDR2 is FQGNSA in the germline V gene. The CDR3 coding sequence is TGTGCCAGCAGCCCCAGAGCGGGCCTCTCCTACGAGCAGTACTTC. Its translation is CASSPRAGLSYEQYF.

The J gene is TRBJ1-3, the V gene TRBV29-1; D is ambiguous. V lost 6 bases to trimming and J lost 3 bases, with 6 bases between them. This CDR3 has 11 residues. The V gene's germline CDR1 is SQVTM and CDR2 ANQGSEA. In DNA, the CDR3 is TGCAGCGTCCAAGGTGGAAACACCATATATTTT. It translates to CSVQGGNTIYF.

This chain links TRBV4-1 with TRBJ1-5; tentative D call: TRBD1 (6 bases). The V end was cut by 1 base, the J end by 4 bases, with 14 bases between. The CDR3 extends over 16 amino acids. CDR1 is MGHRA and CDR2 is YSYEKL in the germline V gene. CDR3 residues: CASSQVTGRKNQPQHF. CDR3 nucleotide sequence: TGCGCCAGCAGCCAAGTGACAGGTAGAAAGAATCAGCCCCAGCATTTT.

In DNA form, the CDR3 reads TGTGCCAGTAGTATCGGTGGGGCCAACGTCCTGACTTTC. This gives the protein CASSIGGANVLTF. The chain employs TRBV19 and TRBJ2-6; D is uncertain. Germline loops: CDR1 LNHDA, CDR2 SQIVND (reference sequence). V lost 3 bases, J lost 3 bases, and 3 bases lay in between. This CDR3 is 13 amino acids long.

This chain links TRBV19 with TRBJ2-5; D remains unclear. Germline loops: CDR1 LNHDA, CDR2 SQIVND (reference sequence). V gave up 3 bases and J gave up 5 bases, with 7 bases separating them. This CDR3 region has 12 residues. CDR3: CASSIKGETQYF. CDR3 nucleotides: TGTGCCAGTAGTATTAAAGGGGAGACCCAGTACTTC.

The sample holds one count of this clone. This sequence joins TRBV30 and TRBJ1-1, with D possibly being TRBD1 (6 bases). The CDR3 runs to 12 residues. V shed 5 bases and J shed 8 bases, with 15 bases lying between them. Germline V gene lookup returns CDR1 GTSNPN and CDR2 SVGIG (reference sequence). The CDR3 protein is CAWAPRTEEAFF. The CDR3 region has the DNA TGTGCCTGGGCACCCCGGACAGAGGAAGCTTTCTTT.

The chain recombines TRBV7-3 with TRBJ2-2, with D unresolved. The CDR3 spans 13 residues. V was shortened by 5 bases and J by 6 bases, with 10 bases between the two germline ends. CDR1 and CDR2 from the germline V gene are SGHTA and FQGTGA. CDR3 nucleotides: TGTGCCAGCAGCCCCCGGTGGTCCGGGGAGCTGTTTTTT. Encoded protein: CASSPRWSGELFF.

The gene calls are TRBV12-5 and TRBJ1-1; D uncertain. Germline CDR1 is LGHNT and CDR2 is FRNRAP. V lost 3 bases to trimming and J lost 0 bases, with 5 bases between them. The CDR3 is made up of 13 amino acids. The CDR3 DNA is TGTGCTAGTGGTTTCGCTGTGAACACTGAAGCTTTCTTT. Translation: CASGFAVNTEAFF.

This clone was picked up one time. The J gene is TRBJ2-3, the V gene TRBV7-9; D unresolved. From germline, CDR1 is SEHNR and CDR2 FQNEAQ (reference sequence). The length of the CDR3 is 13 residues. V shed 1 base and J shed 6 bases, with 8 bases lying between them. The CDR3 nucleotides are TGTGCCAGCAGCTTAGTACTGCAGGATACGCAGTATTTT. Translation: CASSLVLQDTQYF.

The chain links TRBV27 to TRBJ1-5, with D possibly matching TRBD1 (6 bases). In germline, CDR1 is MNHEY, CDR2 SMNVEV (reference sequence). Deletions cut 1 base from V and 4 bases from J, with 14 bases between. The CDR3 consists of 16 residues. The CDR3 region is CASSLLAGAENQPQHF. The CDR3 bases are TGTGCCAGCAGTTTATTGGCGGGGGCTGAGAATCAGCCCCAGCATTTT.

V gene TRBV30 combines with J gene TRBJ2-7; 12 bases are a match to TRBD1. The CDR3 runs to 14 residues. Trimming at V came to 5 bases and at J to 4 bases, leaving 6 bases not matched to a gene. Per the germline V gene, CDR1 is GTSNPN and CDR2 is SVGIG (reference sequence). The CDR3 spells CAWARGQGAYEQYF. CDR3 coding DNA: TGTGCCTGGGCCCGGGGACAGGGGGCATACGAGCAGTACTTC.

V is TRBV11-3 and J is TRBJ2-7; TRBD1 agrees at 10 bases. The CDR3 loop spans 12 amino acids. Germline V gene sequence: CDR1 SGHNT, CDR2 YENEEA. Germline trimming cut 3 bases from V and 9 bases from J; bases unmatched to any gene: 2. The CDR3 sequence: CASSLDRGVQYF. CDR3 DNA sequence: TGTGCCAGCAGCTTGGACAGGGGGGTGCAGTACTTC.

V gene TRBV6-4 combines with J gene TRBJ2-2; D possibly corresponds to TRBD1 (5 bases). This CDR3 has 17 residues. The V end was cut by 0 bases, the J end by 6 bases, with 17 bases between. In germline, CDR1 is MRHNA, CDR2 SNTAGT. CDR3 region: CASSDSVDTLSSGELFF. DNA of the CDR3: TGTGCCAGCAGTGACTCTGTGGACACATTGTCGTCCGGGGAGCTGTTTTTT.

The chain links TRBV6-5 to TRBJ2-7; TRBD2 aligns across 7 bases. CDR1 and CDR2 from the germline V gene are MNHEY and SVGAGI. The CDR3 loop spans 14 amino acids. With 7 bases clipped from V and 1 base from J, the junction kept 7 bases outside the gene matches. CDR3 sequence (DNA): TGTGCCAGCAAGGGGAGGGCGACGTCCTACGAGCAGTACTTC. As protein: CASKGRATSYEQYF.